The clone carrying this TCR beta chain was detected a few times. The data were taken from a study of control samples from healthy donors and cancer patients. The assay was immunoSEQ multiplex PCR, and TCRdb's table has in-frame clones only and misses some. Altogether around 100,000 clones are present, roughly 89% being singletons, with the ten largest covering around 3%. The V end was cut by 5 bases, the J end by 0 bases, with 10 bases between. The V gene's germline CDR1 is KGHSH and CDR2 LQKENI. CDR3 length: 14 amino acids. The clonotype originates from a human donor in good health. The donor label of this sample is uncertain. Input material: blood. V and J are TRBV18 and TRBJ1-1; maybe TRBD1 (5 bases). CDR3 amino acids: CASSKDSMNTEAFF. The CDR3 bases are TGTGCCAGCTCAAAAGACAGCATGAACACTGAAGCTTTCTTT.